These 18 T cell receptor beta chains share one sample of origin, sequenced in a study of blood T cells in healthy people across ages. A second PCR of about 7 to 11 cycles used a sample-barcoded 5' primer and a J-beta primer mix. Using its own MiXCR run on the 5' RACE reads, TCRdb lists one record per CDR3 protein. Among some 1 million distinct CDR3 sequences listed, 35% to 55% were seen once. The specimen was blood. The receptor source for this set is a woman between 55 and 75 years old in good health.

The V call is TRBV28, the J call TRBJ1-2, with D possibly being TRBD1 (5 bases). The V end was cut by 1 base, the J end by 4 bases, with 10 bases between. This CDR3 is built from 14 residues. Germline loops: CDR1 MDHEN, CDR2 SYDVKM. The CDR3 bases are TGTGCCAGCAGTTTATTAGGGGCGATCTATGGCTACACCTTC. Its protein product is CASSLLGAIYGYTF.

V gene TRBV2 combines with J gene TRBJ2-7, with no clear D. Per the germline V gene, CDR1 is SNHLY and CDR2 is FYNNEI. V lost 6 bases and J 3 bases, leaving 9 bases between the germline ends. This CDR3 has 12 amino acids. The CDR3 spells CASSEQIYEQYF. The DNA of the CDR3 is TGTGCCAGCAGCGAACAGATCTACGAGCAGTACTTC.

The chain carries TRBV4-2 and TRBJ2-5, with 11 positions matching TRBD2. The CDR3 spans 17 residues. The V gene's germline CDR1 is LGHNA and CDR2 YNFKEQ. V lost 0 bases, J lost 11 bases, and 14 bases stayed unmatched. The CDR3 bases are TGTGCCAGCAGCCAAGATAAGCTAGCGGGAGGTGGAAATGAGCAGTACTTC. Translation gives CASSQDKLAGGGNEQYF.

The chain has TRBV3-1 and TRBJ2-1, with a weak D call TRBD1 (6 bases). CDR1 is LGHDT and CDR2 is YNNKEL in the germline V gene (reference sequence). The V and J ends lost 0 bases and 6 bases respectively, with 18 bases between them. The CDR3 has 17 amino acids. DNA for the CDR3: TGTGCCAGCAGCCAAGAAGGCGCCAGGGGAAAGGCCAATGAGCAGTTCTTC. Translation: CASSQEGARGKANEQFF.

This chain joins TRBV7-9 and TRBJ2-3, with 7 bases fitting TRBD1. The V gene's germline CDR1 is SEHNR and CDR2 FQNEAQ (reference sequence). This CDR3 is 15 amino acids long. V trimming: 6 bases; J trimming: 0 bases; junction bases outside the gene matches: 6. The CDR3 bases are TGTGCCAGCAGTCAACAGGGGCCTAGCACAGATACGCAGTATTTT. Protein sequence: CASSQQGPSTDTQYF.

The chain joins TRBV7-9 to TRBJ2-5; possible D gene TRBD1, 6 bases. This CDR3 has 12 amino acids. Germline V lookup: CDR1 SEHNR, CDR2 FQNEAQ (reference sequence). V was pared by 5 bases and J by 4 bases, with 8 bases between. The CDR3 DNA sequence: TGTGCCAGCAGCACGGACAGAGAGACCCAGTACTTC. Its protein is CASSTDRETQYF.

Remarks on this clonotype: A junction end diverges from the germline sequence, so it may reflect a read error. The V and J genes are TRBV20-1 and TRBJ2-7, with TRBD1 as a possible D gene (6 bases). The J call may not be correct, given that the DNA end is closer to TRBJ2-5. CDR3 length equals 13 residues. Germline assignment: CDR1 DFQATT and CDR2 SNEGSKA (reference sequence). CDR3 region: CGARDQGRQTQYF. In DNA, the CDR3 is TGCGGTGCTAGAGATCAGGGGCGGCAGACCCAGTACTTC.

This clonotype was seen a handful of times. The V gene is TRBV27, the J gene TRBJ2-5, with TRBD2 as a possible D gene (5 bases). Deletions cut 5 bases from V and 5 bases from J, with 12 bases between. The CDR3 length is 13 residues. Germline CDR1 MNHEY, CDR2 SMNVEV (reference sequence). The CDR3 DNA reads TGTGCCAGCAGTCCGCGGACTGGGGAGACCCAGTACTTC. It encodes CASSPRTGETQYF.

This clonotype came up a few times. V and J are TRBV20-1 and TRBJ2-7; 9 nucleotides line up with TRBD2. Germline CDR1 and CDR2: DFQATT and SNEGSKA (reference sequence). The CDR3 is 14 residues long. V lost 2 bases, J lost 2 bases, and 4 bases stayed unmatched. Here the CDR3 DNA reads TGCAGTGCTAGAAGCGGGAGGATGACCTACGAGCAGTACTTC. Translation gives CSARSGRMTYEQYF.

The gene calls are TRBV27 and TRBJ2-5; 10 nucleotides match TRBD1. This CDR3 region has 13 residues. V gave up 9 bases and J gave up 11 bases; unmatched junction bases: 12. Per germline, CDR1 MNHEY and CDR2 SMNVEV (reference sequence). DNA of the CDR3: TGTGCCAGTACCGGGACAGGGGACAATGAGCAGTACTTC. Protein: CASTGTGDNEQYF.

This clonotype turned up a few times. This chain joins TRBV20-1 and TRBJ2-3; D is ambiguous. Trimming shortened V by 2 bases and J by 0 bases, and 6 bases separated the two germline ends. The CDR3 covers 13 residues. The germline gives CDR1 DFQATT, CDR2 SNEGSKA (reference sequence). The CDR3 nucleotides read TGCAGTGCTAGAATTCGGAGCACAGATACGCAGTATTTT. It encodes CSARIRSTDTQYF.

This sequence joins TRBV27 and TRBJ2-3; D is unresolved. V shed 6 bases and J shed 8 bases, with 15 bases lying between them. Germline values: CDR1 MNHEY, CDR2 SMNVEV (reference sequence). CDR3 size: 13 residues. The CDR3 nucleotides are TGTGCCAGCAGCGTTGTCGTAGCTGGTACGCAGTATTTT. This codes for CASSVVVAGTQYF.

In DNA, the CDR3 is TGTGCCAGCAGTCCAATGGGTTACCCGGGACCTGGGGATGAAAAACTGTTTTTT. The encoded protein is CASSPMGYPGPGDEKLFF. V is TRBV6-1 and J is TRBJ1-4; D possibly corresponds to TRBD1 (5 bases). Trimming shortened V by 5 bases and J by 6 bases, and 25 bases separated the two germline ends. The CDR3 is 18 amino acids. Per the germline V gene, CDR1 is MNHNS and CDR2 is SASEGT.

The gene calls are TRBV5-1 and TRBJ2-1; D might be TRBD2 (5 bases). The CDR3 contains 15 residues. CDR1 is SGHRS, CDR2 YFSETQ, per germline. V gave up 4 bases and J gave up 4 bases, with 15 bases separating them. The CDR3 sequence is CASSLVSGGYNEQFF. In DNA, the CDR3 is TGCGCCAGCAGCCTCGTTTCGGGCGGGTACAATGAGCAGTTCTTC. The whole variable domain, remainder taken from reference TRBV5-1 and TRBJ2-1, is KAGVTQTPRYLIKTRGQQVTLSCSPISGHRSVSWYQQTPGQGLQFLFEYFSETQRNKGNFPGRFSGRQFSNSRSEMNVSTLELGDSALYLCASSLVSGGYNEQFFGPGTRLTVL.

With respect to this clonotype: A much larger clone differs by one base, so this may be a read error. The chain has TRBV20-1 and TRBJ2-7, with unresolved D. Germline V gene data show CDR1 as DFQATT and CDR2 as SNEGSKA (reference sequence). V lost 6 bases to trimming and J lost 10 bases, with 28 bases between them. The CDR3 runs to 15 residues. The chain's CDR3 is CSASSTVQTKNTQYF. CDR3 nucleotides: TGCAGTGCAAGCAGCACTGTTCAGACCAAAAACACTCAGTACTTC.

This clonotype was seen a single time. The chain has TRBV25-1 and TRBJ2-4; perhaps TRBD1 as D (6 bases). With the DNA end fitting TRBJ2-7 better, the J assignment may be wrong. The CDR3 is 12 residues long. Per the germline V gene, CDR1 is MGHDK and CDR2 is SYGVNS. The CDR3 sequence: CATRDMSYEQYF. In nucleotides, the CDR3 is TGTGCCACCCGGGACATGTCCTACGAGCAGTACTTC.

This clonotype showed up just a few times. This rearrangement joins TRBV5-5 to TRBJ2-1; no clear D gene. Deletions cut 0 bases from V and 3 bases from J, with 10 bases between. The CDR3 loop spans 15 amino acids. From germline, CDR1 is SGHKS and CDR2 YYEKEE (reference sequence). In DNA, the CDR3 is TGTGCCAGCAGCTTGGCCGAATGGGACTACAATGAGCAGTTCTTC. It specifies CASSLAEWDYNEQFF.

The V call is TRBV29-1, the J call TRBJ1-2; D is unresolved. The germline gives CDR1 SQVTM, CDR2 ANQGSEA. V was trimmed by 5 bases and J by 4 bases, leaving 14 bases between them. The CDR3 contains 13 residues. In nucleotides, the CDR3 is TGCAGCGTTCAGGAAGGGAGTGCCTATGGCTACACCTTC. This encodes CSVQEGSAYGYTF.